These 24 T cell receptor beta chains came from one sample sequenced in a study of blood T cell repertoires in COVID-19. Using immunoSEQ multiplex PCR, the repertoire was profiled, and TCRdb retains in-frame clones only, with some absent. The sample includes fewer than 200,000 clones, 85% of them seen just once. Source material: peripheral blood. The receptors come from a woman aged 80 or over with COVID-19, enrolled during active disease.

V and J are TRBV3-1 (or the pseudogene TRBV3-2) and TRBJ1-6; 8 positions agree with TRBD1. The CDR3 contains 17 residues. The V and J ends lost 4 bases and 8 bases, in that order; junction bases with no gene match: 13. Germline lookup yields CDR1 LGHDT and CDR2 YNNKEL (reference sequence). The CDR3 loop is CASSLSGGARLDSPLHF. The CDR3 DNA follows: TGTGCCAGCAGCCTTTCAGGGGGCGCGAGGTTGGATTCACCCCTCCACTTT.

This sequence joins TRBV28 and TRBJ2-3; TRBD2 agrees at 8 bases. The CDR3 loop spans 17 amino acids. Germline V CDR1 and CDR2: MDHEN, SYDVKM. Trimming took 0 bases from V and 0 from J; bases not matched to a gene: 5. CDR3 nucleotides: TGTGCCAGCAGTTTATGGGCTAGCGGGCCTAGCACAGATACGCAGTATTTT. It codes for CASSLWASGPSTDTQYF.

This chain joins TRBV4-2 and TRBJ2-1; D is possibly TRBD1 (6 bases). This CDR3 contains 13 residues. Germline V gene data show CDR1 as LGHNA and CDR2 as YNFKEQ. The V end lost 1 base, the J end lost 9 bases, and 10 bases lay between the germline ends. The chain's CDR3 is CASSQVGGFEQFF. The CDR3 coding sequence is TGTGCCAGCAGCCAAGTTGGGGGCTTTGAGCAGTTCTTC.

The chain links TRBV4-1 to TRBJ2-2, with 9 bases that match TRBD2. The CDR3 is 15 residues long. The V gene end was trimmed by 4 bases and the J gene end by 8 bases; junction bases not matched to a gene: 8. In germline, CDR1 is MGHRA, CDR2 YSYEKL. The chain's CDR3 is CASSLLAGVGGELFF. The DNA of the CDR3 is TGCGCCAGCAGCCTCTTAGCGGGAGTGGGGGGGGAGCTGTTTTTT.

CDR3 in amino acids: CASSAYTGTGNTIYF. CDR3 DNA: TGTGCCAGCAGTGCTTATACAGGGACTGGAAACACCATATATTTT. The chain combines TRBV2 with TRBJ1-3, with D possibly being TRBD1 (6 bases). V lost 4 bases, J lost 2 bases, and 12 bases lay in between. This CDR3 has 15 amino acids. CDR1 is SNHLY, CDR2 FYNNEI, per germline.

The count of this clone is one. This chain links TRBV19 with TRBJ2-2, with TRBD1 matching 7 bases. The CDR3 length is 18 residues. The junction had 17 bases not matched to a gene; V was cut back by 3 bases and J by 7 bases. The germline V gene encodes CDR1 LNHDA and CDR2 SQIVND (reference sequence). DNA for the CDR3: TGTGCCAGTAGTATGAGTGAGAGGGGGCGCGGTCCAGGCGGGGAGCTGTTTTTT. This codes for CASSMSERGRGPGGELFF. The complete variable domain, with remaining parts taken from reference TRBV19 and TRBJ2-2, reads DGGITQSPKYLFRKEGQNVTLSCEQNLNHDAMYWYRQDPGQGLRLIYYSQIVNDFQKGDIAEGYSVSREKKESFPLTVTSAQKNPTAFYLCASSMSERGRGPGGELFFGEGSRLTVL.

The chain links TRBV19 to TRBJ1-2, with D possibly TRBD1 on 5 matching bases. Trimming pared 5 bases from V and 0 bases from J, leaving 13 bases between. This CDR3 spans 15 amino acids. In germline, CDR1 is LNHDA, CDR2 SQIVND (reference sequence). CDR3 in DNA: TGTGCCAGTAGTCAAACAGGCCTAGCTAACTATGGCTACACCTTC. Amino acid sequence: CASSQTGLANYGYTF.

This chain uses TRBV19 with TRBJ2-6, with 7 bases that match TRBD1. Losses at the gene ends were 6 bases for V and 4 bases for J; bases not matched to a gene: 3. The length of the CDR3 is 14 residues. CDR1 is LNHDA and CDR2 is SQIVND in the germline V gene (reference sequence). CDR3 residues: CASRTGTGANVLTF. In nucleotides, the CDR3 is TGTGCCAGTAGGACAGGGACCGGGGCCAACGTCCTGACTTTC.

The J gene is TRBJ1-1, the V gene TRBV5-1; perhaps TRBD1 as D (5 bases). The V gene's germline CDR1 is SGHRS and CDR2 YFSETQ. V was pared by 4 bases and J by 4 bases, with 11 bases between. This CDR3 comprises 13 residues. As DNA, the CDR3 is TGCGCCAGCAGCATAGACAGCCTCACTGAAGCTTTCTTT. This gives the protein CASSIDSLTEAFF.

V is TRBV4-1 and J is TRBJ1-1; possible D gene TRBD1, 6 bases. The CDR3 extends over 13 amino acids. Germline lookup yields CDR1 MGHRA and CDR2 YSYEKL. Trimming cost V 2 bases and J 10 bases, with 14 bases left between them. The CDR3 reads CASSQTGLLGAFF. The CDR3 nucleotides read TGCGCCAGCAGCCAAACAGGGCTTCTGGGAGCTTTCTTT.

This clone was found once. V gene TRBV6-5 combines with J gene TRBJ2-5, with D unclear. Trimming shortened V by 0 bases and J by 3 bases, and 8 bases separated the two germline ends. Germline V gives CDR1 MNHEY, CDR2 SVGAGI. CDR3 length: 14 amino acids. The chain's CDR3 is CASSYSPGEETQYF. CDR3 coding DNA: TGTGCCAGCAGTTACTCCCCCGGAGAAGAGACCCAGTACTTC.

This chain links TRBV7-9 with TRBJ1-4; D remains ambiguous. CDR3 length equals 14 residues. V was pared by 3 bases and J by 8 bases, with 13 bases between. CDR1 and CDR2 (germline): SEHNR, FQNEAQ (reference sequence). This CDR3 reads CASSFSGSGEKLFF. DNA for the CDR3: TGTGCCAGCAGCTTTTCCGGGTCGGGGGAAAAACTGTTTTTT.

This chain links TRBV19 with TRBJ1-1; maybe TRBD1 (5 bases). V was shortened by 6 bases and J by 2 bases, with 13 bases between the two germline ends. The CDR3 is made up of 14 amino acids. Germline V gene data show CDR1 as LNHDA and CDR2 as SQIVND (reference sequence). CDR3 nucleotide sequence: TGTGCCAGTAGACAGCGGGGGGTCAACACTGAAGCTTTCTTT. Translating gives CASRQRGVNTEAFF. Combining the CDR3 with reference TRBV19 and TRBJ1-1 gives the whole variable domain DGGITQSPKYLFRKEGQNVTLSCEQNLNHDAMYWYRQDPGQGLRLIYYSQIVNDFQKGDIAEGYSVSREKKESFPLTVTSAQKNPTAFYLCASRQRGVNTEAFFGQGTRLTVV.

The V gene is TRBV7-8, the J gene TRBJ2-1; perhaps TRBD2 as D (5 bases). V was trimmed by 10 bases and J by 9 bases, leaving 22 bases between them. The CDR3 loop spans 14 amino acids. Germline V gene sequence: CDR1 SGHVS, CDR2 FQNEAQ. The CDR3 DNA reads TGTGCCACCACGAACGGACCAACCCGGGGTGAGCAGTTCTTC. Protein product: CATTNGPTRGEQFF.

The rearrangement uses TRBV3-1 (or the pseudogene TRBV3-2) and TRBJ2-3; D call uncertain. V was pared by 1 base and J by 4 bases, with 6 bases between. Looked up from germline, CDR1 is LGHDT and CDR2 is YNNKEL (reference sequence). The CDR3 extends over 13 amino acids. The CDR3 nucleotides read TGTGCCAGCAGCCAAGTTCGGGCAGATACGCAGTATTTT. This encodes CASSQVRADTQYF.

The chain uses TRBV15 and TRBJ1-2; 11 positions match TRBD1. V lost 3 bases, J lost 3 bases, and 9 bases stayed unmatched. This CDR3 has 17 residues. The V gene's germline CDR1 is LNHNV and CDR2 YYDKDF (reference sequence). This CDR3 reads CATSSPRTGGRDYGYTF. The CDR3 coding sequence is TGTGCCACCAGCAGCCCAAGGACAGGGGGCCGGGACTATGGCTACACCTTC.

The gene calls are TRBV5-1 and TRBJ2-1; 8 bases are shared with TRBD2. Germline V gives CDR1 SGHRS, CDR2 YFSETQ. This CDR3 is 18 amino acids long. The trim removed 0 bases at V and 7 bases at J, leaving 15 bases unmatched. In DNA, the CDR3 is TGCGCCAGCAGCTTGGTCCCCGCTACGGGAGGGAAACCGAATGAGCAGTTCTTC. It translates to CASSLVPATGGKPNEQFF.

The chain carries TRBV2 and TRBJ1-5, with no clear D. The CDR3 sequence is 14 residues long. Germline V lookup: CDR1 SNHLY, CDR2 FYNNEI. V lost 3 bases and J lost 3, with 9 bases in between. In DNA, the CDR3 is TGTGCCAGCAGTGAGAACTTCCTCAATCAGCCCCAGCATTTT. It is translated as CASSENFLNQPQHF. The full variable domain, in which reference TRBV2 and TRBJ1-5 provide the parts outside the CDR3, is EPEVTQTPSHQVTQMGQEVILRCVPISNHLYFYWYRQILGQKVEFLVSFYNNEISEKSEIFDDQFSVERPDGSNFTLKIRSTKLEDSAMYFCASSENFLNQPQHFGDGTRLSIL.

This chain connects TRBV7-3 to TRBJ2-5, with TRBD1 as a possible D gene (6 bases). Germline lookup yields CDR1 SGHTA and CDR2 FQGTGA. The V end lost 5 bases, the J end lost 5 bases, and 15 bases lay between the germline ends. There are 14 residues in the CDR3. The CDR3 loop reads CASSPTGWGETQYF. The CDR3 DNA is TGTGCCAGCAGCCCAACAGGGTGGGGGGAGACCCAGTACTTC. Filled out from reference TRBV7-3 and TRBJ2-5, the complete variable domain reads GAGVSQTPSNKVTEKGKYVELRCDPISGHTALYWYRQSLGQGPEFLIYFQGTGAADDSGLPNDRFFAVRPEGSVSTLKIQRTERGDSAVYLCASSPTGWGETQYFGPGTRLLVL.

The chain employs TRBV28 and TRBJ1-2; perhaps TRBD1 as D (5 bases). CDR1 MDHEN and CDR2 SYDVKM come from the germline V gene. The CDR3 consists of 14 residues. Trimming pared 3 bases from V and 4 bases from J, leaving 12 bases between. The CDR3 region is CASSLVGRGYGYTF. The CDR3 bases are TGTGCCAGCAGTTTGGTGGGGCGCGGCTATGGCTACACCTTC.

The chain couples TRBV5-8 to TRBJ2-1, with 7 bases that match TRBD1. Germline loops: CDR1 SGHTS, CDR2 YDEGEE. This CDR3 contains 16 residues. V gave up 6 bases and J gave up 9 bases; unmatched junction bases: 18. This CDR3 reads CASKIGYREGGIEQFF. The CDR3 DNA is TGTGCCAGCAAAATTGGGTACCGGGAAGGGGGCATTGAGCAGTTCTTC.

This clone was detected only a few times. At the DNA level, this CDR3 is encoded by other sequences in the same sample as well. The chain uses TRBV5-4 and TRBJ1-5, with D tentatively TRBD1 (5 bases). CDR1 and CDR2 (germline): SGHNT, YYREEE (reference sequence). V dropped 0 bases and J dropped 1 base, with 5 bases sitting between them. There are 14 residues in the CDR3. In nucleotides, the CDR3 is TGTGCCAGCAGCTTGGCAGGGAGCAATCAGCCCCAGCATTTT. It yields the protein CASSLAGSNQPQHF.

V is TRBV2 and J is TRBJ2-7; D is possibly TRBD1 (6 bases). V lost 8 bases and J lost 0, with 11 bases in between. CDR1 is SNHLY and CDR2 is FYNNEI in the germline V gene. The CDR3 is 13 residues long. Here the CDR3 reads CASGRDISYEQYF. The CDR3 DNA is TGTGCCAGCGGCCGGGACATCTCCTACGAGCAGTACTTC.

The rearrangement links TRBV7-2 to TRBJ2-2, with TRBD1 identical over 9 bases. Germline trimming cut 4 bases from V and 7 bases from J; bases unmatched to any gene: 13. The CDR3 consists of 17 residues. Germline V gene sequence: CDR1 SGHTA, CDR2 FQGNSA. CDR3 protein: CASSSQDRGLLGGELFF. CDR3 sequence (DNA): TGTGCCAGCAGCTCCCAGGACAGGGGTTTATTGGGCGGGGAGCTGTTTTTT.